The 2 T cell receptor beta chains below come from one sample, sequenced in a study of immune cell composition in non-small cell lung cancer. Sequencing was performed with immunoSEQ multiplex PCR; in TCRdb, only in-frame clones are kept and a portion is missing. The sample records about 2,900 clones, around 82% being singletons. The data were also submitted as part of a second study, on CD4 T cells in lung cancer.

The sample comprised lung tumor tissue. The receptor source for this set is a human donor with non-small cell lung cancer.

The CDR3 region is CASSSGRTSYNEQFF. For the CDR3, the DNA is TGTGCCAGCTCATCAGGGAGGACCTCCTACAATGAGCAGTTCTTC. J is TRBJ2-1 and V is TRBV18, with D perhaps TRBD2 (6 bases). This CDR3 region has 15 residues. CDR1 is KGHSH, CDR2 LQKENI, per germline. V was pared by 5 bases and J by 0 bases, with 11 bases between.

This clone occurred a few times. This chain joins TRBV25-1 and TRBJ1-2; 10 bases map to TRBD1. Unmatched junction bases numbered 6, after V lost 7 bases and J lost 10 bases. The length of the CDR3 is 12 residues. The germline gives CDR1 MGHDK, CDR2 SYGVNS. CDR3 in amino acids: CASTPGTGVYTF. The CDR3 DNA reads TGTGCCAGCACTCCCGGGACAGGGGTCTACACCTTC.